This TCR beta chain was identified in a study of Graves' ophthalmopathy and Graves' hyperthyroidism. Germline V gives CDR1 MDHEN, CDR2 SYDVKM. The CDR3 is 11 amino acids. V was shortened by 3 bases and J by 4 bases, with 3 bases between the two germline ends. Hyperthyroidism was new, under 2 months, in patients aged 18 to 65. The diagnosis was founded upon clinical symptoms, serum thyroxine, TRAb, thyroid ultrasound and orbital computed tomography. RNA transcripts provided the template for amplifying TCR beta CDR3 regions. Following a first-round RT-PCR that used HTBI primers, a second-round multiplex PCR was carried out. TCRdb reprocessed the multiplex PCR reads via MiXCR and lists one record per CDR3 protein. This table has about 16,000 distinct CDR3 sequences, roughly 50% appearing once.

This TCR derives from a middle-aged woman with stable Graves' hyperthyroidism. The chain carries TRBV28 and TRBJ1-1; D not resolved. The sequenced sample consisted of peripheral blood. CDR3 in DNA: TGTGCCAGCAGTTTCGGCACTGAAGCTTTCTTT. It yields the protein CASSFGTEAFF.